The 3 T cell receptor beta chains listed next were all sequenced from one sample in a study of T-cell reconstitution after alpha-beta-depleted transplantation in children. Using unique molecular identifiers, the investigators prepared the TCRbeta library. TCRdb redid the calling of the PCR reads with MiXCR, one entry per CDR3 protein. Of just under 150,000 distinct CDR3 sequences detected, more than 8% appear once; the ten largest clones hold 15% to 20%. Specimen: PBMCs, mostly from graft donor cells, collected 180 days after TCRalphabeta/CD19-depleted stem cell transplant. The receptors were sampled from a female patient between 2 and 15 years old who had a stem cell transplant for congenital amegakaryocytic thrombocytopenia, so the T cells may come from the graft donor.

This clonotype was seen a handful of times. This clone may be a read error of a much larger clone one base away. This chain uses TRBV20-1 with TRBJ2-1, with D maybe TRBD2 (6 bases). This CDR3 spans 10 amino acids. The germline V gene encodes CDR1 DFQATT and CDR2 SNEGSKA (reference sequence). Trimming took 6 bases from V and 12 from J, leaving 12 bases between them. The CDR3 bases are TGCAGTGCCTCGGGGGTGGGGCAGTTCTTC. It encodes CSASGVGQFF.

This clonotype was seen a handful of times. The rearrangement joins TRBV12-3 or TRBV12-4 to TRBJ1-2; the D gene is possibly TRBD1 (5 bases). CDR3 size: 15 residues. Trimming removed 3 bases at V and 4 bases at J, with 15 bases between. CDR3: CASSFIVGVAYGYTF. For the CDR3, the DNA is TGTGCCAGCAGTTTCATCGTAGGGGTGGCCTATGGCTACACCTTC.

The rearrangement joins TRBV25-1 to TRBJ2-5, with D unresolved. This CDR3 contains 14 residues. V was pared by 1 base and J by 5 bases, with 11 bases between. Germline CDR1 reads MGHDK; CDR2 reads SYGVNS. The CDR3 DNA sequence: TGTGCCAGCAGTGAATTTAGGGCCGGTGAGACCCAGTACTTC. Encoded protein: CASSEFRAGETQYF.